This T cell receptor beta chain was identified in a study of T cell repertoires in cytomegalovirus infection. One entry per CDR3 protein, called by TCRdb with MiXCR from the reads. The sample lists around 530,000 distinct CDR3 sequences; 16% were seen once. This CDR3 comprises 15 residues. Germline CDR1 SGDLS, CDR2 YYNGEE. V lost 4 bases, J lost 5 bases, and 18 bases lay in between. This sequence was found in a human donor in good health (CMV status not recorded). Some clones in this sample may be carry-over from other donors' samples. Sequencing was performed on CD8+ T cells from PBMCs. This chain links TRBV9 with TRBJ2-5, with D unclear. CDR3 nucleotides: TGTGCCAGCAGCAAGGCAGGAACCGCGCCCGAGACCCAGTACTTC. Protein product: CASSKAGTAPETQYF.